The 29 T cell receptor beta chains reported below all come from one sample, sequenced in a study of control samples from healthy donors and cancer patients. The table came from immunoSEQ multiplex PCR; TCRdb's copy has only in-frame clones and leaves some out. The sample lists fewer than 100,000 clones, almost 85% occurring once. Input material: blood. The origin of the receptors is a woman aged 55-69 years in good health.

The chain uses TRBV3-1 (or the pseudogene TRBV3-2) and TRBJ2-7; no clear D. Looked up from germline, CDR1 is LGHDT and CDR2 is YNNKEL (reference sequence). The CDR3 has 17 amino acids. V lost 2 bases and J 3 bases, leaving 20 bases between the germline ends. The CDR3, as DNA: TGTGCCAGCAGCCAAAACGTTGCAGACCTATCGCGCTACGAGCAGTACTTC. Protein product: CASSQNVADLSRYEQYF.

The gene calls are TRBV18 and TRBJ2-1, with 7 bases fitting TRBD2. Trimming removed 0 bases from V and 1 base from J; junction bases left unmatched: 6. This CDR3 contains 17 residues. Germline V gene sequence: CDR1 KGHSH, CDR2 LQKENI. The CDR3 reads CASSPPTGGGSYNEQFF. CDR3 DNA sequence: TGTGCCAGCTCACCACCAACGGGAGGAGGGTCCTACAATGAGCAGTTCTTC.

This clone was seen just once. This chain joins TRBV5-4 and TRBJ2-3; perhaps TRBD2 as D (5 bases). The V end lost 0 bases, the J end lost 1 base, and 9 bases lay between the germline ends. The germline CDR1 and CDR2 sequences are SGHNT and YYREEE (reference sequence). The CDR3 runs to 15 residues. The CDR3 is CASSLEDWGTDTQYF. The CDR3 nucleotides read TGTGCCAGCAGCTTGGAGGACTGGGGCACAGATACGCAGTATTTT.

V gene TRBV27 combines with J gene TRBJ2-7, with D unclear. Germline V gene sequence: CDR1 MNHEY, CDR2 SMNVEV (reference sequence). The CDR3 length is 14 residues. V was trimmed by 5 bases and J by 2 bases, leaving 13 bases between them. CDR3 nucleotide sequence: TGTGCCAGCAGTCCCTCCAGGCTCGCCTACGAGCAGTACTTC. This sequence encodes CASSPSRLAYEQYF.

The chain employs TRBV12-3 or TRBV12-4 and TRBJ2-7; D is unclear. This CDR3 is built from 13 residues. V was cut by 6 bases and J by 0 bases, with 9 bases left in between. The chain's CDR3 is CASRRSSSYEQYF. For the CDR3, the DNA is TGTGCCAGCAGACGGTCGAGCTCCTACGAGCAGTACTTC.

The rearrangement uses TRBV5-1 and TRBJ1-4; no clear D gene. Germline-derived CDR1 and CDR2 are SGHRS and YFSETQ. There are 15 residues in the CDR3. V was pared by 4 bases and J by 0 bases, with 10 bases between. In DNA form, the CDR3 reads TGCGCCAGCAGCCCCTCAGGTCCAACTAATGAAAAACTGTTTTTT. Its protein is CASSPSGPTNEKLFF.

The CDR3 reads CASRWRTSVTDTQYF. CDR3 in DNA: TGCGCCAGCAGGTGGAGGACTAGCGTCACAGATACGCAGTATTTT. The V call is TRBV5-1, the J call TRBJ2-3; 9 positions match TRBD2. The CDR3 sequence is 15 residues long. V trimming: 5 bases; J trimming: 2 bases; junction bases outside the gene matches: 6. Germline values: CDR1 SGHRS, CDR2 YFSETQ.

The chain employs TRBV19 and TRBJ1-2, with D tentatively TRBD1 (5 bases). Between the trimmed V and J ends, which lost 8 bases and 4 bases, there was a span of 20 bases. CDR1 and CDR2 from the germline V gene are LNHDA and SQIVND (reference sequence). The CDR3 consists of 15 residues. The CDR3 sequence is CASFSPNERGYGYTF. In nucleotides, the CDR3 is TGTGCCAGTTTTTCCCCCAACGAGAGGGGCTATGGCTACACCTTC.

The chain carries TRBV11-2 and TRBJ2-6; D remains unclear. Trimming left V 5 bases short and J 0 bases short, with 17 bases between. Germline V CDR1 and CDR2: SGHAT, FQNNGV. The CDR3 consists of 18 residues. The CDR3 is CASSPRGELYSGANVLTF. The CDR3, as DNA: TGTGCCAGCAGCCCCCGTGGCGAGTTATACTCTGGGGCCAACGTCCTGACTTTC.

The genes are TRBV5-4 and TRBJ1-1; unclear D gene. The CDR3 has 13 amino acids. The germline V gene has CDR1 SGHNT and CDR2 YYREEE (reference sequence). Trimming cost V 4 bases and J 4 bases, with 11 bases left between them. The CDR3, as DNA: TGTGCCAGCAGCGTTCCACTTGGCACTGAAGCTTTCTTT. Its translation: CASSVPLGTEAFF.

CDR3 in DNA: TGTGCCATCAGTCAACAGGGTCCTTCTGGAAACACCATATATTTT. Translation gives CAISQQGPSGNTIYF. The genes are TRBV10-3 and TRBJ1-3; tentative D call: TRBD1 (6 bases). The CDR3 consists of 15 residues. Per the germline V gene, CDR1 is ENHRY and CDR2 is SYGVKD. Between the trimmed V and J ends, which lost 5 bases and 1 base, there was a span of 12 bases.

J is TRBJ1-5 and V is TRBV15, with a weak D call TRBD1 (6 bases). V was trimmed by 1 base and J by 3 bases, leaving 7 bases between them. CDR1 and CDR2 from the germline V gene are LNHNV and YYDKDF (reference sequence). The length of the CDR3 is 14 residues. CDR3 nucleotide sequence: TGTGCCACCAGCAGAGGACAGGTCAATCAGCCCCAGCATTTT. It encodes CATSRGQVNQPQHF.

The chain employs TRBV7-2 and TRBJ2-3, with a tentative D call TRBD2 (6 bases). The CDR3 totals 15 residues. V was cut by 2 bases and J by 0 bases, with 9 bases left in between. Germline V CDR1 and CDR2: SGHTA, FQGNSA. The CDR3 reads CASSLTGGSTDTQYF. The CDR3 nucleotides read TGTGCCAGCAGCTTAACCGGAGGGAGCACAGATACGCAGTATTTT.

The chain links TRBV6-5 to TRBJ1-2; D is unresolved. Germline V lookup: CDR1 MNHEY, CDR2 SVGAGI. V was clipped by 5 bases and J by 2 bases, with 12 bases between them. The CDR3 contains 14 residues. The CDR3 DNA sequence: TGTGCCAGCAGTCTTCGACAAGAAAACTATGGCTACACCTTC. The encoded protein is CASSLRQENYGYTF.

CDR3 coding DNA: TGTGCCAGTAAGGGGAGGGGCGAAGAGACCCAGTACTTC. Amino acid sequence: CASKGRGEETQYF. The chain employs TRBV19 and TRBJ2-5, with 7 bases that match TRBD2. V shed 7 bases, J shed 3 bases, and the junction held 5 bases outside the gene matches. Germline loops: CDR1 LNHDA, CDR2 SQIVND (reference sequence). This CDR3 is 13 amino acids long.

This clone was seen once. The chain joins TRBV5-1 to TRBJ2-7; possibly TRBD2 for D (6 bases). V was clipped by 1 base and J by 3 bases, with 11 bases between them. The germline V gene encodes CDR1 SGHRS and CDR2 YFSETQ. This CDR3 comprises 14 residues. The DNA for the CDR3 is TGCGCCAGCAGCTTGATGGCGGGAAACTACGAGCAGTACTTC. Translated, it gives CASSLMAGNYEQYF.

The chain is built from TRBV7-2 and TRBJ2-3; 11 positions match TRBD1. V lost 6 bases to trimming and J lost 5 bases; unmatched junction nucleotides: 4. This CDR3 region has 14 residues. Germline loops: CDR1 SGHTA, CDR2 FQGNSA. The CDR3 bases are TGTGCCAGCAGATCCGGGACAGGGGGAGATACGCAGTATTTT. It codes for CASRSGTGGDTQYF.

The J gene is TRBJ2-7, the V gene TRBV11-1, with 10 bases that match TRBD2. Germline V gives CDR1 SGHAT, CDR2 FQDESV (reference sequence). This CDR3 has 15 residues. V was clipped by 1 base and J by 4 bases; unmatched bases: 4. CDR3 sequence: CASSLGASGSYEQYF. The CDR3 coding sequence is TGTGCCAGCAGCTTAGGGGCTAGCGGGAGTTACGAGCAGTACTTC.

The chain employs TRBV3-1 (or the pseudogene TRBV3-2) and TRBJ1-5; D remains unclear. Trimming took off 0 bases at V and 10 bases at J, with 10 bases between the two ends. Germline CDR1 and CDR2: LGHDT and YNNKEL (reference sequence). The CDR3 has 13 amino acids. CDR3 loop: CASSQDRQRPQHF. In nucleotides, the CDR3 is TGTGCCAGCAGCCAAGATCGGCAACGTCCCCAGCATTTT.

The genes are TRBV2 and TRBJ1-1; D gene uncertain. The CDR3 has 11 amino acids. Trimming cost V 7 bases and J 6 bases, with 9 bases left between them. From germline, CDR1 is SNHLY and CDR2 FYNNEI. The CDR3 region has the DNA TGTGCCAGCACTCTGCGGGCTGAAGCTTTCTTT. It codes for CASTLRAEAFF.

This chain links TRBV6-2 or TRBV6-3 with TRBJ1-6; D ambiguous. The CDR3 covers 12 residues. Germline CDR1 MNHEY, CDR2 SVGEGT. V shed 3 bases and J shed 10 bases, with 7 bases lying between them. CDR3 region: CASSYGVSPLHF. CDR3 DNA sequence: TGTGCCAGCAGTTATGGGGTCTCACCCCTCCACTTT.

The chain uses TRBV5-1 and TRBJ2-5, with D uncertain. Trimming shortened V by 2 bases and J by 1 base, and 6 bases separated the two germline ends. CDR3 length equals 13 residues. CDR1 SGHRS and CDR2 YFSETQ come from the germline V gene. The CDR3 DNA reads TGCGCCAGCAGCTTTCGGAGCCAAGAGACCCAGTACTTC. Translated: CASSFRSQETQYF.

The chain is built from TRBV19 and TRBJ2-3; 12 bases agree with TRBD2. J was trimmed by 2 bases and V by 5 bases; bases with no gene match: 5. The CDR3 is 16 amino acids. CDR1 is LNHDA, CDR2 SQIVND, per germline (reference sequence). The CDR3 DNA sequence: TGTGCCAGTAGTCAACTAGCGGGGGGTACCACAGATACGCAGTATTTT. Translated: CASSQLAGGTTDTQYF.

The chain couples TRBV28 to TRBJ2-7, with 9 bases that match TRBD1. J was trimmed by 4 bases and V by 3 bases; bases with no gene match: 4. The germline V gene has CDR1 MDHEN and CDR2 SYDVKM. The CDR3 is 14 amino acids. DNA of the CDR3: TGTGCCAGCAGTTTCGGGGACAGGGTGTACGAGCAGTACTTC. As protein: CASSFGDRVYEQYF.

The rearrangement joins TRBV6-2 or TRBV6-3 to TRBJ1-2, with TRBD1 as a possible D gene (6 bases). V was cut by 2 bases and J by 7 bases, with 14 bases left in between. This CDR3 has 14 residues. Per the germline V gene, CDR1 is MNHEY and CDR2 is SVGEGT. CDR3 in amino acids: CASSYPQGVGGYTF. CDR3 coding DNA: TGTGCCAGCAGTTACCCACAGGGAGTCGGTGGCTACACCTTC.

The V gene is TRBV2, the J gene TRBJ2-1, with 9 bases aligning to TRBD2. The CDR3 covers 14 residues. V gave up 5 bases and J gave up 6 bases; unmatched junction bases: 5. CDR1 is SNHLY, CDR2 FYNNEI, per germline. CDR3 sequence (DNA): TGTGCCAGCAGTCCCCGACTAGCGGTCAATGAGCAGTTCTTC. It is translated as CASSPRLAVNEQFF.

Written as DNA, the CDR3 is TGTGCCAGCAGTGACCTCCGGGTCCTCTATAATTCACCCCTCCACTTT. Translated, it gives CASSDLRVLYNSPLHF. This rearrangement joins TRBV27 to TRBJ1-6; D remains ambiguous. CDR3 length equals 16 residues. The germline CDR1 and CDR2 sequences are MNHEY and SMNVEV (reference sequence). V gave up 5 bases and J gave up 3 bases, with 14 bases separating them.

V usage is TRBV6-1 and J usage is TRBJ1-1; D gene unclear. The CDR3 extends over 12 amino acids. Germline lookup yields CDR1 MNHNS and CDR2 SASEGT. The V gene lost 2 bases and the J gene lost 10 bases, with 11 bases spanning the gap. CDR3 sequence reads: CASSEFPNAAFF. CDR3 bases: TGTGCCAGCAGTGAATTCCCCAACGCAGCTTTCTTT.

The chain recombines TRBV12-3 or TRBV12-4 with TRBJ1-3; D remains unclear. Trimming removed 1 base from V and 6 bases from J, with 7 bases in between. The CDR3 is 13 amino acids. The CDR3 bases are TGTGCCAGCAGTTTAGGGGCGATAAACACCATATATTTT. As protein: CASSLGAINTIYF.